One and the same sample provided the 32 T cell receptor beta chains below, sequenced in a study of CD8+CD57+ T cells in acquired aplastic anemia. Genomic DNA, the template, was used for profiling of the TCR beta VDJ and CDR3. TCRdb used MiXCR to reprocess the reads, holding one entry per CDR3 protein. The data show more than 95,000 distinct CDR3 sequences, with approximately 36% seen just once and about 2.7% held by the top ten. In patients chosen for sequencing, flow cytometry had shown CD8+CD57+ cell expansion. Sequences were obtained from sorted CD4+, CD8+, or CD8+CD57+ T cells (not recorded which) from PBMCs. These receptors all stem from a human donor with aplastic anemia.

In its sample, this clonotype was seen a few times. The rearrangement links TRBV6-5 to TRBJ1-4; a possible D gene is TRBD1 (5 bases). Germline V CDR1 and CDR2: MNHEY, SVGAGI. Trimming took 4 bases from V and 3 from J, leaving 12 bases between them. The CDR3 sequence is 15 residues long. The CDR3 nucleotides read TGTGCCAGCAGTTCAGGAGCAGGGTCTAATGAAAAACTGTTTTTT. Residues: CASSSGAGSNEKLFF.

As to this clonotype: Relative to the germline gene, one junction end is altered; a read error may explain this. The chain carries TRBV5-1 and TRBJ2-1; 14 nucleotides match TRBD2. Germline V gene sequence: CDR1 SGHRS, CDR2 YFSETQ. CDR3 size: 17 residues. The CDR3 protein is CASSFWTSGGLYNGQFF. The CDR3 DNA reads TGCGCCAGCAGCTTTTGGACTAGCGGGGGGCTTTACAATGGGCAGTTCTTC. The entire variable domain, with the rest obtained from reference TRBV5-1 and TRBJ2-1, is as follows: KAGVTQTPRYLIKTRGQQVTLSCSPISGHRSVSWYQQTPGQGLQFLFEYFSETQRNKGNFPGRFSGRQFSNSRSEMNVSTLELGDSALYLCASSFWTSGGLYNGQFFGPGTRLTVL.

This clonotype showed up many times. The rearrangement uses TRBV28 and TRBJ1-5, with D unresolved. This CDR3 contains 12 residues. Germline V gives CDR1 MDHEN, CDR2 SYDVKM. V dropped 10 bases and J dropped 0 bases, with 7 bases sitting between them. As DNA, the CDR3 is TGTGCCACCCGTAGTAGCAATCAGCCCCAGCATTTT. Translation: CATRSSNQPQHF.

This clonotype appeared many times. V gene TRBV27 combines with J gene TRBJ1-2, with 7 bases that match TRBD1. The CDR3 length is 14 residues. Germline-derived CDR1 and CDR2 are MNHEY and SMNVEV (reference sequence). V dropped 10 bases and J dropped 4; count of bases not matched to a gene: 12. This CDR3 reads CATKGAGAIYGYTF. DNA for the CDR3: TGTGCCACCAAGGGGGCAGGGGCAATCTATGGCTACACCTTC.

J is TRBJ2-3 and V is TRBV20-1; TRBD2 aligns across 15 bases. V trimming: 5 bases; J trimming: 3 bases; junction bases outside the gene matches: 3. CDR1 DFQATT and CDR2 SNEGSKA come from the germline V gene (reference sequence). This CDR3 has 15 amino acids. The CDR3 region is CSAPGLAGGTDTQYF. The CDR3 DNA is TGCAGTGCTCCGGGACTAGCGGGGGGAACAGATACGCAGTATTTT.

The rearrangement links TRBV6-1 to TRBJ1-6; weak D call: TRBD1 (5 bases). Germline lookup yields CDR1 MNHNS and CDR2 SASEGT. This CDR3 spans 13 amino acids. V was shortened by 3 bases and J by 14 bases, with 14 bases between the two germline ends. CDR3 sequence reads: CASSDGLDRSLHF. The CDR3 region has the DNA TGTGCCAGCAGTGATGGTCTCGACAGATCCCTCCACTTT.

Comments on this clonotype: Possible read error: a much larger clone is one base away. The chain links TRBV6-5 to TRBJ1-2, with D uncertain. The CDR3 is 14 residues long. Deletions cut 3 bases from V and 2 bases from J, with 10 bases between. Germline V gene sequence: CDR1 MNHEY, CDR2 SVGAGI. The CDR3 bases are TGTGCCAGCAGTTATATAGAGGAGAACTATGGCTACACCTTC. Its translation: CASSYIEENYGYTF.

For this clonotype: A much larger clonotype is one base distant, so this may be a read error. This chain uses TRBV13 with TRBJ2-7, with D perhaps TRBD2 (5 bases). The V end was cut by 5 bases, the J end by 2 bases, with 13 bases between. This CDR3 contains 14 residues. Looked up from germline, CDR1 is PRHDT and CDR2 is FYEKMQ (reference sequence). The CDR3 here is CASSSLGATYEQYF. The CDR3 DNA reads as TGTGCCAGCAGCAGCCTGGGAGCGACCTACGAGCAGTACTTC.

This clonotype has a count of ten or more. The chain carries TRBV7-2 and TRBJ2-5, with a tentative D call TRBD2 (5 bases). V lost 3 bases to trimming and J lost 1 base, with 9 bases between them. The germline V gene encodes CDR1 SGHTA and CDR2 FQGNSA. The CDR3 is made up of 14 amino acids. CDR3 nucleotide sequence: TGTGCCAGCAGCTTGTTCGGGGTCCAAGAGACCCAGTACTTC. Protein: CASSLFGVQETQYF.

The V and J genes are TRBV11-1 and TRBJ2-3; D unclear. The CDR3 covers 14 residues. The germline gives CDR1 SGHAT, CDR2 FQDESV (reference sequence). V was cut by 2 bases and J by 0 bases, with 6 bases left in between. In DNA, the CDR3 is TGTGCCAGCAGCTTACTGGGGAGCACAGATACGCAGTATTTT. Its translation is CASSLLGSTDTQYF.

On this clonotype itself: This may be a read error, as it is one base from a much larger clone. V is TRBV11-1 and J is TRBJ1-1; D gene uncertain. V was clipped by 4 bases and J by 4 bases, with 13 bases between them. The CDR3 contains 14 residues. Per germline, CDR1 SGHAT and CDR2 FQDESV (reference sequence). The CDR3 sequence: CASSSWGEGTEAFF. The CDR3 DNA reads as TGTGCCAGCAGCTCTTGGGGTGAGGGCACTGAAGCTTTCTTT. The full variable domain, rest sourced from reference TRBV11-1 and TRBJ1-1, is EAEVAQSPRYKITEKSQAVAFWCDPISGHATLYWYRQILGQGPELLVQFQDESVVDDSQLPKDRFSAERLKGVDSTLKIQPAELGDSAMYLCASSSWGEGTEAFFGQGTRLTVV.

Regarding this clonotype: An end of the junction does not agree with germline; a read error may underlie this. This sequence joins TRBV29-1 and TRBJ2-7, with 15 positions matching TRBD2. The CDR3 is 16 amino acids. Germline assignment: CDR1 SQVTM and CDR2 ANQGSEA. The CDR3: CSVQAGLAGGSYEQHF. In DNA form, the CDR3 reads TGCAGCGTCCAAGCGGGACTAGCGGGAGGTTCCTACGAGCAGCACTTC.

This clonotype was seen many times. The CDR3, as DNA: TGTGCCAGTAGTCCCAACAGGGGGGGCACTGAAGCTTTCTTT. This translates into CASSPNRGGTEAFF. This chain connects TRBV19 to TRBJ1-1; TRBD1 matches 8 bases. The germline gives CDR1 LNHDA, CDR2 SQIVND (reference sequence). CDR3 length: 14 amino acids. V was clipped by 5 bases and J by 4 bases; unmatched bases: 6.

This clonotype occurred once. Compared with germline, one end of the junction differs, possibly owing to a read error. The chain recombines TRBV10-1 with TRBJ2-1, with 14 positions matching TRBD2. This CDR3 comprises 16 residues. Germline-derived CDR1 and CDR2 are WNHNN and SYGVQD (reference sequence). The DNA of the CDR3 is TGCGCCAGCAGCCTCGGACTAGCGGGGGGTCGCAATGCGCAGTTCTTC. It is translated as CASSLGLAGGRNAQFF.

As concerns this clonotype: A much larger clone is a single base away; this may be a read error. The DNA of the CDR3 is TGTGCCAGCAGTGACGTGCAAGCCGGCATAGGTGACTATGGCTACACCTTC. Translation: CASSDVQAGIGDYGYTF. This rearrangement joins TRBV2 to TRBJ1-2; D call uncertain. V lost 3 bases and J 3 bases, leaving 20 bases between the germline ends. In germline, CDR1 is SNHLY, CDR2 FYNNEI. The length of the CDR3 is 17 residues.

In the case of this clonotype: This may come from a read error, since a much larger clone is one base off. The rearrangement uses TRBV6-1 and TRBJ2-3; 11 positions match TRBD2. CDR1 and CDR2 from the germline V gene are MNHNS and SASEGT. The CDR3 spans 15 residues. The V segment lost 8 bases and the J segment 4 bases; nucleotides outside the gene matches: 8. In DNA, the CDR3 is TGTGCCAGCGGTGTAGCGGGGGGGCAAGCAGATACGCAGTATTTT. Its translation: CASGVAGGQADTQYF.

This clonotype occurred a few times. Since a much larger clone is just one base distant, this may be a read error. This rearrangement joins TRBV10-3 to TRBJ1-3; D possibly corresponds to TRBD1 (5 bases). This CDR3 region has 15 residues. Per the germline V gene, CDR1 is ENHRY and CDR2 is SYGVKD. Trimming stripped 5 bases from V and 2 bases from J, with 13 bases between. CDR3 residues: CAISFGTRTGNTIYF. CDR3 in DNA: TGTGCCATCAGTTTCGGGACCCGAACTGGAAACACCATATATTTT.

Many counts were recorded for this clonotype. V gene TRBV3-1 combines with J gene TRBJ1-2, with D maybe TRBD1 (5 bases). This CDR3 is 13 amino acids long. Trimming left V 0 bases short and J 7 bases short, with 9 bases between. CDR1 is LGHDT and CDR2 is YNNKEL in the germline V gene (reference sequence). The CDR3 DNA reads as TGTGCCAGCAGCCAAGAGTACAGGTCTGGCTACACCTTC. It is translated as CASSQEYRSGYTF.

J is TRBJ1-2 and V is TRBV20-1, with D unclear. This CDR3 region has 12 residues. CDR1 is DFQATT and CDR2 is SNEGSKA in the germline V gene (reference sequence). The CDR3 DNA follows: TGCACCGCTCGTCCGGGCGACTATGGCTACACCTTC. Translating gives CTARPGDYGYTF.

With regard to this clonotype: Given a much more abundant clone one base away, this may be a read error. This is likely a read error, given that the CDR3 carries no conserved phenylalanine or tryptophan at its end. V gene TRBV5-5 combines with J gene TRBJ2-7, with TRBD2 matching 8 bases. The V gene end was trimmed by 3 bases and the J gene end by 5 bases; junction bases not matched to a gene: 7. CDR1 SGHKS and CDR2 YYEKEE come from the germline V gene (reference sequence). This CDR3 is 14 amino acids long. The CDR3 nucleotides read TGTGCCAGCAGCTGGCTTCGGGGGGGCAACGAGCAGTACTCC. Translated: CASSWLRGGNEQYS.

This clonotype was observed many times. CDR3 bases: TGCAGTGCTAGACAGGGGGGGAGGTCTGAAGCTTTCTTT. It translates to CSARQGGRSEAFF. The rearrangement links TRBV20-1 to TRBJ1-1; TRBD1 agrees at 7 bases. The CDR3 is 13 amino acids. V trimming: 2 bases; J trimming: 6 bases; junction bases outside the gene matches: 6. The germline V gene has CDR1 DFQATT and CDR2 SNEGSKA (reference sequence).

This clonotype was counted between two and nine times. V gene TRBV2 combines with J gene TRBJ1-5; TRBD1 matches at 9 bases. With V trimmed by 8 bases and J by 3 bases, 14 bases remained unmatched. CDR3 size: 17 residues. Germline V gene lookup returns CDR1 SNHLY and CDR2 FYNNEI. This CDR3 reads CASSLARTGGVNQPQHF. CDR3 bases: TGTGCCAGCTCGCTCGCCCGCACAGGGGGCGTCAATCAGCCCCAGCATTTT.

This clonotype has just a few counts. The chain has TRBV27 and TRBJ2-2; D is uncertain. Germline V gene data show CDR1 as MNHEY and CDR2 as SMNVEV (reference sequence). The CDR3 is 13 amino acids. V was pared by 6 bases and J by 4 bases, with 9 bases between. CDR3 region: CASSETFTGELFF. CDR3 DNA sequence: TGTGCCAGCAGCGAAACTTTCACCGGGGAGCTGTTTTTT.

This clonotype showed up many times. The CDR3 spells CASREGAGYGYTF. The CDR3 DNA sequence: TGTGCCAGCCGGGAGGGGGCTGGCTATGGCTACACCTTC. This sequence joins TRBV19 and TRBJ1-2; 7 nucleotides agree with TRBD1. The V gene end was trimmed by 9 bases and the J gene end by 4 bases; junction bases not matched to a gene: 8. CDR3 length: 13 residues. Germline V gene sequence: CDR1 LNHDA, CDR2 SQIVND (reference sequence).

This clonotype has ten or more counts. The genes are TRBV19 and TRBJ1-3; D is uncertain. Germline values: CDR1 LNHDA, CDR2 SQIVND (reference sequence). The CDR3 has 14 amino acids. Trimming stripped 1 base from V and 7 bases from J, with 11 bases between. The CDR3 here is CASSIAVAANTIYF. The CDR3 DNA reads TGTGCCAGTAGTATAGCGGTAGCGGCGAACACCATATATTTT. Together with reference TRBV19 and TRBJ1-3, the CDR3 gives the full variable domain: DGGITQSPKYLFRKEGQNVTLSCEQNLNHDAMYWYRQDPGQGLRLIYYSQIVNDFQKGDIAEGYSVSREKKESFPLTVTSAQKNPTAFYLCASSIAVAANTIYFGEGSWLTVV.

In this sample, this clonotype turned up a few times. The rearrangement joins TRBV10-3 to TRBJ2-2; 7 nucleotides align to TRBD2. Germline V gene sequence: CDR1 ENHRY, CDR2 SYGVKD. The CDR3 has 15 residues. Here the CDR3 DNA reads TGTGGACTAAACCCTAGCGGCCCGAACACCGGGGAGCTGTTTTTT. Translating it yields CGLNPSGPNTGELFF.

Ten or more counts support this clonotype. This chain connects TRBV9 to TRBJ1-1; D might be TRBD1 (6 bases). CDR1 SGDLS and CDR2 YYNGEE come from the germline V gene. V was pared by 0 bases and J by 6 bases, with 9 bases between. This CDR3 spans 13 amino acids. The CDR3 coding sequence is TGTGCCAGCAGCGTAGGGGGGGCTGCTGAAGCTTTCTTT. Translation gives CASSVGGAAEAFF.

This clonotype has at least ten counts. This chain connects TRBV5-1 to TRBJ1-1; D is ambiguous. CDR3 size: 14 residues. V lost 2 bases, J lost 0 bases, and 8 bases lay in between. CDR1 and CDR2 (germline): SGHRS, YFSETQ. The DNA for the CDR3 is TGCGCCAGCAGCTTATCCAGCCTGAACACTGAAGCTTTCTTT. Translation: CASSLSSLNTEAFF.

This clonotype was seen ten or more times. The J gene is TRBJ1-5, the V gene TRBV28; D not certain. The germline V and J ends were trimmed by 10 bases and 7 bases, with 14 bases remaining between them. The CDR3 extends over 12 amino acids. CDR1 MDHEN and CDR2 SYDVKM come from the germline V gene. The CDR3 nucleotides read TGTGCCACCTTGCGTCAGTTCCAGCCCCAGCATTTT. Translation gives CATLRQFQPQHF.

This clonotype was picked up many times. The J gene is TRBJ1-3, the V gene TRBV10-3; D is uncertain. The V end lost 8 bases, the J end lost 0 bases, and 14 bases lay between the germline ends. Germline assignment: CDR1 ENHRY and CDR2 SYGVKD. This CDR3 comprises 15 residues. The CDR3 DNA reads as TGTGCCATCGGTTTGTCAACTGGCTCTGGAAACACCATATATTTT. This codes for CAIGLSTGSGNTIYF.

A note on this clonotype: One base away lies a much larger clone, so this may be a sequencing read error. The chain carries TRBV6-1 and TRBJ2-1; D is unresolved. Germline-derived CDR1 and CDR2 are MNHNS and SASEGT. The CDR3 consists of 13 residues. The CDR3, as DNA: TGTGCCAGCAGTGTTGATGGGAACAATGAGCAGCTCTTC. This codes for CASSVDGNNEQLF.

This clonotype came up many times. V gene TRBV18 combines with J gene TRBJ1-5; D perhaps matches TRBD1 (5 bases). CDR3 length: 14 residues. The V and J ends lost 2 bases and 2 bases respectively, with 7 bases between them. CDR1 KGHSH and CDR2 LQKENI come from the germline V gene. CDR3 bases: TGTGCCAGCTCACCAGGGACGGGCAATCAGCCCCAGCATTTT. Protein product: CASSPGTGNQPQHF.